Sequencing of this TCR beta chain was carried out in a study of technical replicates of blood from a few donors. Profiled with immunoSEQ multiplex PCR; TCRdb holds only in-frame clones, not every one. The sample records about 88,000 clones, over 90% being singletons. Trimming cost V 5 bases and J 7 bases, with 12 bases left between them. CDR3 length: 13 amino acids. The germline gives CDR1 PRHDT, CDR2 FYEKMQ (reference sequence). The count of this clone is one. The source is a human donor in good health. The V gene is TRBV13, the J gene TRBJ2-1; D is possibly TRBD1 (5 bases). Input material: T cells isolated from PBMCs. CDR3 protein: CASSHNAGNEQFF. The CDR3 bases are TGTGCCAGCAGCCACAATGCAGGGAATGAGCAGTTCTTC.